The following is a TCR beta chain sequence with its context. The sample is drawn from a study of blood T cell repertoires in COVID-19. Study summary: Donors in the United States, Italy and Spain gave samples during acute or convalescent COVID-19. From T cells, B-cell-depleted T cells, or PBMCs came the material, which was cDNA or gDNA.

The authors' processing: Nucleated cell number was recorded as an estimate derived from reference gene primer amplification. Profiling relied on immunoSEQ multiplex PCR, and the TCRdb table lists in-frame clones only, not all of them. The V and J calls and the clone size are those of that table, but D and trimming were determined from the DNA. The sample lists roughly 60,000 clones; over 75% were seen once. The CDR3 consists of 16 residues. Losses at the gene ends were 1 base for V and 1 base for J; bases not matched to a gene: 3. Germline V gene lookup returns CDR1 LNHNV and CDR2 YYDKDF (reference sequence).

The TCR comes from a human donor in a cohort sampled during active COVID-19. The sample taken for sequencing was peripheral blood. This sequence joins TRBV15 and TRBJ2-3, with 9 bases identical to TRBD1. As DNA, the CDR3 is TGTGCCACCAGCAGAGTCCGGGACAGGGGCACAGATACGCAGTATTTT. Translation gives CATSRVRDRGTDTQYF. Using reference TRBV15 and TRBJ2-3 for the parts outside the CDR3, the full variable domain is DAMVIQNPRYQVTQFGKPVTLSCSQTLNHNVMYWYQQKSSQAPKLLFHYYDKDFNNEADTPDNFQSRRPNTSFCFLDIRSPGLGDTAMYLCATSRVRDRGTDTQYFGPGTRLTVL.